These T cell receptor beta chains were read from a single sample in a study of blood T cell repertoires in COVID-19. Here immunoSEQ multiplex PCR was the method, and the copy in TCRdb shows in-frame clones only, minus some. The sample contains around 110,000 clones, approximately 80% of which appear only once. The sample comprised peripheral blood. Every receptor here comes from an older woman with acute or convalescent COVID-19. CDR3s include the opening cysteine and the closing phenylalanine or tryptophan. Each record gives: V gene, clone size, D gene, J gene, CDR3 protein, CDR3 DNA. D genes are given only for firm matches. Size is omitted from some rows. Given values are once, few, many or a class for expanded clones.

V: TRBV19
size: .
D: .
J: TRBJ2-2
CDR3: CASSIGLGGELFF
DNA: TGTGCCAGTAGTATAGGACTAGGGGGGGAGCTGTTTTTT

V: TRBV6-2/TRBV6-3
size: .
D: .
J: TRBJ2-5
CDR3: CASSYSPRTPLETQYF
DNA: TGTGCCAGCAGTTACTCGCCCCGGACACCCCTCGAGACCCAGTACTTC

V: TRBV2
size: .
D: TRBD1
J: TRBJ2-2
CDR3: CASSGTGVTGELFF
DNA: TGTGCCAGCAGTGGGACAGGGGTCACCGGGGAGCTGTTTTTT

V: TRBV7-9
size: .
D: .
J: TRBJ1-4
CDR3: CASGLGGTNEKLFF
DNA: TGTGCCAGCGGCTTGGGGGGAACTAATGAAAAACTGTTTTTT

V: TRBV9
size: .
D: .
J: TRBJ2-3
CDR3: CASSQHIGGEATQYF
DNA: TGTGCCAGCAGCCAGCACATCGGGGGAGAGGCGACGCAGTATTTT

V: TRBV11-2
size: .
D: TRBD2
J: TRBJ2-7
CDR3: CASSPGLAGGHEQYF
DNA: TGTGCCAGCAGCCCAGGACTAGCGGGGGGGCATGAGCAGTACTTC

V: TRBV27
size: .
D: .
J: TRBJ1-6
CDR3: CASSPEAGNMTPLHF
DNA: TGTGCCAGCAGCCCTGAGGCAGGGAATATGACACCCCTCCACTTT

V: TRBV9
size: .
D: .
J: TRBJ2-1
CDR3: CASSPTLRRASSEQFF
DNA: TGTGCCAGCAGCCCCACTTTGAGGAGGGCCTCCAGCGAGCAGTTCTTC

V: TRBV12-5
size: .
D: .
J: TRBJ1-5
CDR3: CASGLGQHQPQHF
DNA: TGTGCTAGTGGTTTGGGACAGCATCAGCCCCAGCATTTT

V: TRBV19
size: once
D: TRBD1
J: TRBJ2-7
CDR3: CASSSPGTGGSYEQYF
DNA: TGTGCCAGTAGTTCCCCCGGGACAGGGGGCTCCTACGAGCAGTACTTC

V: TRBV5-4
size: .
D: .
J: TRBJ2-7
CDR3: CASSGPRGATYEQYF
DNA: TGTGCCAGCAGCGGTCCTAGAGGCGCGACCTACGAGCAGTACTTC

V: TRBV25-1
size: .
D: .
J: TRBJ2-5
CDR3: CASSVGVGQETQYF
DNA: TGTGCCAGCAGTGTCGGGGTAGGGCAAGAGACCCAGTACTTC

V: TRBV28
size: .
D: .
J: TRBJ1-2
CDR3: CASSPPGGYIYGYTF
DNA: TGTGCCAGCAGTCCCCCCGGGGGGTATATCTATGGCTACACCTTC

V: TRBV4-1
size: .
D: .
J: TRBJ1-4
CDR3: CASSQELRLNEKLFF
DNA: TGCGCCAGCAGCCAAGAGCTCAGGCTGAATGAAAAACTGTTTTTT

V: TRBV6-5
size: .
D: .
J: TRBJ1-1
CDR3: CASSPRGYTEAFF
DNA: TGTGCCAGCAGTCCTAGGGGTTACACTGAAGCTTTCTTT

V: TRBV11-2
size: .
D: .
J: TRBJ2-2
CDR3: CASSSRSGDRYTGELFF
DNA: TGTGCCAGCAGCTCGAGATCGGGAGATCGGTACACCGGGGAGCTGTTTTTT

V: TRBV5-1
size: once
D: .
J: TRBJ1-1
CDR3: CASSADSLDTEAFF
DNA: TGCGCCAGCAGTGCCGACTCGTTAGACACTGAAGCTTTCTTT

V: TRBV5-1
size: .
D: TRBD2
J: TRBJ2-7
CDR3: CASSGTSGGGEQYF
DNA: TGCGCCAGCAGCGGGACTAGCGGGGGGGGCGAGCAGTACTTC

V: TRBV30
size: few
D: .
J: TRBJ1-2
CDR3: CAWGFGGADGYTF
DNA: TGTGCCTGGGGTTTCGGGGGAGCGGATGGCTACACCTTC

V: TRBV25-1
size: .
D: .
J: TRBJ1-5
CDR3: CASSRGNQPQHF
DNA: TGTGCCAGCAGTAGGGGGAATCAGCCCCAGCATTTT

V: TRBV29-1
size: .
D: .
J: TRBJ1-4
CDR3: CSAQGQTTNEKLFF
DNA: TGCAGCGCCCAGGGGCAGACCACTAATGAAAAACTGTTTTTT

V: TRBV6-5
size: .
D: .
J: TRBJ2-5
CDR3: CASRRDITQYF
DNA: TGTGCCAGCAGGAGGGATATTACCCAGTACTTC

V: TRBV5-1
size: few
D: TRBD2
J: TRBJ2-7
CDR3: CASSFMLAGEMQYF
DNA: TGCGCCAGCAGCTTTATGCTAGCGGGAGAAATGCAGTACTTC

V: TRBV30
size: .
D: .
J: TRBJ1-1
CDR3: CAWSSRTAKPEAFF
DNA: TGTGCCTGGAGCTCCCGGACTGCCAAGCCTGAAGCTTTCTTT

V: TRBV2
size: few
D: .
J: TRBJ1-3
CDR3: CASSYTGSGNTIYF
DNA: TGTGCCAGCAGTTATACAGGATCTGGAAACACCATATATTTT

V: TRBV5-6
size: .
D: .
J: TRBJ1-1
CDR3: CASSLIRGDTEAFF
DNA: TGTGCCAGCAGCTTGATCAGGGGCGACACTGAAGCTTTCTTT

V: TRBV24-1
size: .
D: .
J: TRBJ2-3
CDR3: CATSLSGTTQYF
DNA: TGTGCCACCAGTCTTAGCGGAACTACGCAGTATTTT

V: TRBV7-2
size: once
D: TRBD2
J: TRBJ2-5
CDR3: CASNIAGTSRSETQYF
DNA: TGTGCCAGCAACATTGCCGGGACTAGCAGATCAGAGACCCAGTACTTC

V: TRBV9
size: .
D: .
J: TRBJ1-2
CDR3: CASSARQANYGYTF
DNA: TGTGCCAGCAGCGCCCGACAGGCCAACTATGGCTACACCTTC

V: TRBV19
size: .
D: .
J: TRBJ1-2
CDR3: CASSMRYGYTF
DNA: TGTGCCAGTAGTATGCGGTATGGCTACACCTTC

V: TRBV14
size: .
D: TRBD1
J: TRBJ2-3
CDR3: CASSLRQGLGDTQYF
DNA: TGTGCCAGCAGCCTGCGACAGGGATTAGGAGATACGCAGTATTTT

V: TRBV5-5
size: .
D: TRBD1
J: TRBJ1-4
CDR3: CASSALTGRNEKLFF
DNA: TGTGCCAGCAGCGCGCTGACAGGGCGGAATGAAAAACTGTTTTTT